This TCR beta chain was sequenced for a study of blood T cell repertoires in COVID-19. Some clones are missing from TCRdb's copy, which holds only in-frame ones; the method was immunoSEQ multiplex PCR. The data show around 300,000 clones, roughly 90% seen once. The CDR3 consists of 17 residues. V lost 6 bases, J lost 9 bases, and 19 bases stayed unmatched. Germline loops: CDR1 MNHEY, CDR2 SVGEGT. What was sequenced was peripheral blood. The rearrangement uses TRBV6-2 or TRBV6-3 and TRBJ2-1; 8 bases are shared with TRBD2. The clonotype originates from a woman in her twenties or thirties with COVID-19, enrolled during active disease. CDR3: CASSSRLLAEGGSEQFF. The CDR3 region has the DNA TGTGCCAGCAGCAGTAGATTACTAGCGGAGGGGGGGAGTGAGCAGTTCTTC.